This entry features one T cell receptor beta chain sequence. Antigen specificity is unknown. PCR employed 60 Vbeta and 13 Jbeta primers. Clones were sequenced by immunoSEQ multiplex PCR, and TCRdb holds only the in-frame ones, with some missing. The sample lists 150,000 to 200,000 clones, about three quarters occurring once. Germline loops: CDR1 SGHVS, CDR2 FNYEAQ. There are 13 residues in the CDR3. V was cut by 2 bases and J by 10 bases, with 14 bases left in between. This sample was taken from a study of cytomegalovirus exposure and HLA in healthy donors. Study-level findings and limits: Near-uniform donor sequencing depth was presumed by presence/absence analyses. What a later analysis showed was that several of the most significant clusters appeared linked to common viral pathogens.

The clonotype comes from a woman in her thirties or forties in good health and CMV-seronegative. Input material: PBMCs. V and J are TRBV7-6 and TRBJ1-1; unclear D gene. The CDR3 DNA reads TGTGCCAGCAGCTTAAGTTTAAGAGAACGAGCTTTCTTT. The encoded protein is CASSLSLRERAFF.